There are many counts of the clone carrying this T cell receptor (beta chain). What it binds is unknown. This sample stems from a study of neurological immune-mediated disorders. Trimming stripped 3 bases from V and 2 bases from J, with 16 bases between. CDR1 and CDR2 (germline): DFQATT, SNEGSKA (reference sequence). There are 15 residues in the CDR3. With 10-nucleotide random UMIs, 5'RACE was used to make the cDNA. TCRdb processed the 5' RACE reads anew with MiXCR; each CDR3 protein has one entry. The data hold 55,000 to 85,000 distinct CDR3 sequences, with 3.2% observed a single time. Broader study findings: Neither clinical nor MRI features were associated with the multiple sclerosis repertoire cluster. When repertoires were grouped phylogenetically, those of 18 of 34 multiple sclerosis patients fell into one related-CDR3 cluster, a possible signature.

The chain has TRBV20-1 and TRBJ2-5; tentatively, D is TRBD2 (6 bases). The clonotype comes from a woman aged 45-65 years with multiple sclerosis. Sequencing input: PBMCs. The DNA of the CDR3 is TGCAGTGCTAGGGCCGGGCGGGGCTTACAAGAGACCCAGTACTTC. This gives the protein CSARAGRGLQETQYF.